What follows is one T cell receptor beta chain and its context. This entry is derived from a study of T cell responses to AZD1222 COVID-19 vaccine. TCRdb's table, derived via immunoSEQ multiplex PCR, lists solely in-frame clones and lacks some. The profile shows tens of thousands of clones, around nine tenths of them singletons. The source material was peripheral blood, sampled on day 0 of AZD1222 vaccination. The TCR originated in an adult in good health.

The CDR3 nucleotides are TGCGCCACTTCGCGGGGGGGTATCTATGGCTACACCTTC. Protein sequence: CATSRGGIYGYTF. This rearrangement joins TRBV5-1 to TRBJ1-2, with a possible D match to TRBD1 (5 bases). Between the trimmed V and J ends, which lost 9 bases and 4 bases, there was a span of 16 bases. Germline V gene sequence: CDR1 SGHRS, CDR2 YFSETQ. The CDR3 covers 13 residues.